These 27 T cell receptor beta chains were all obtained from the same sample, sequenced in a study of Graves' ophthalmopathy and Graves' hyperthyroidism. As the template, RNA transcripts were used to amplify TCR beta CDR3 regions. RT-PCR in the first round used HTBI primers; a second-round multiplex PCR followed. One entry per CDR3 protein, called by TCRdb with MiXCR from the multiplex PCR reads. The sample has roughly 380,000 distinct CDR3 sequences, less than 20% seen once. Sample: peripheral blood. Source of these receptors: a woman aged 18-35 years with stable Graves' hyperthyroidism.

As to this clonotype: Possible read error: a much larger clone is one base away. The chain is built from TRBV7-2 and TRBJ1-5, with TRBD1 matching 7 bases. CDR3 length equals 14 residues. CDR1 and CDR2 from the germline V gene are SGHTA and FQGNSA. The V segment lost 5 bases and the J segment 7 bases; nucleotides outside the gene matches: 8. The CDR3 loop is CASSRRGMEQPQHF. The CDR3, as DNA: TGTGCCAGCAGCCGCAGGGGGATGGAGCAGCCCCAGCATTTT. Together with reference TRBV7-2 and TRBJ1-5, the CDR3 gives the full variable domain: GAGVSQSPSNKVTEKGKDVELRCDPISGHTALYWYRQSLGQGLEFLIYFQGNSAPDKSGLPSDRFSAERTGGSVSTLTIQRTQQEDSAVYLCASSRRGMEQPQHFGDGTRLSIL.

This clonotype occurred many times. The chain links TRBV24-1 to TRBJ2-7; the match to TRBD1 covers 7 bases. J lost 4 bases, V lost 8 bases, and 19 bases had no gene match. Germline V gives CDR1 KGHDR, CDR2 SFDVKD. This CDR3 contains 17 residues. The DNA of the CDR3 is TGTGCCACCACCGAGGGGGACAGATCCGATAAAAAATACGAGCAGTACTTC. This codes for CATTEGDRSDKKYEQYF.

In its sample, this clonotype was seen many times. This chain links TRBV6-5 with TRBJ1-5, with D possibly TRBD1 on 6 matching bases. This CDR3 is built from 14 residues. Trimming pared 10 bases from V and 6 bases from J, leaving 19 bases between. Germline lookup yields CDR1 MNHEY and CDR2 SVGAGI. The CDR3 loop reads CATRPAGAFQPQHF. DNA for the CDR3: TGTGCCACAAGACCGGCAGGGGCCTTTCAGCCCCAGCATTTT.

This rearrangement joins TRBV7-3 to TRBJ2-2; D is undetermined. Germline V CDR1 and CDR2: SGHTA, FQGTGA. This CDR3 comprises 17 residues. Trimming removed 4 bases at V and 0 bases at J, with 15 bases between. The CDR3 DNA follows: TGTGCCAGCAGCTCCACGGTGACGATCGCGAACACCGGGGAGCTGTTTTTT. This sequence encodes CASSSTVTIANTGELFF.

The rearrangement links TRBV27 to TRBJ1-1; tentatively, D is TRBD1 (6 bases). V shed 9 bases and J shed 4 bases, with 9 bases lying between them. The V gene's germline CDR1 is MNHEY and CDR2 SMNVEV (reference sequence). The CDR3 is 11 amino acids. The CDR3 spells CARGGGTEAFF. In DNA form, the CDR3 reads TGTGCCAGAGGGGGGGGCACTGAAGCTTTCTTT.

This clonotype occurred many times. This chain links TRBV9 with TRBJ2-7; TRBD1 matches 9 bases. Germline CDR1 reads SGDLS; CDR2 reads YYNGEE. J lost 2 bases, V lost 3 bases, and 6 bases had no gene match. CDR3 length: 15 amino acids. CDR3 protein: CASSAGTGLTYEQYF. The CDR3, as DNA: TGTGCCAGCAGCGCGGGGACAGGGCTTACCTACGAGCAGTACTTC.

This clonotype was seen many times. The chain carries TRBV6-2 or TRBV6-3 and TRBJ2-7; 7 positions match TRBD1. Per germline, CDR1 MNHEY and CDR2 SVGEGT. Trimming removed 6 bases from V and 0 bases from J; junction bases left unmatched: 8. CDR3 length: 15 residues. The CDR3 is CASRKTGTVSYEQYF. CDR3 bases: TGTGCCAGCAGAAAAACCGGGACAGTCTCCTACGAGCAGTACTTC.

This clonotype was seen ten or more times. The rearrangement links TRBV24-1 to TRBJ2-2; 7 bases line up with TRBD1. Looked up from germline, CDR1 is KGHDR and CDR2 is SFDVKD. The trim removed 7 bases at V and 4 bases at J, leaving 2 bases unmatched. The CDR3 has 13 amino acids. The DNA for the CDR3 is TGTGCCACCAGGGGGACAGTCACCGGGGAGCTGTTTTTT. This gives the protein CATRGTVTGELFF.

The chain has TRBV5-1 and TRBJ2-7, with D unclear. CDR1 SGHRS and CDR2 YFSETQ come from the germline V gene. The CDR3 totals 14 residues. V lost 2 bases and J 3 bases, leaving 12 bases between the germline ends. CDR3 DNA: TGCGCCAGCAGCTTTGAGTCCTGGGGCTACGAGCAGTACTTC. It yields the protein CASSFESWGYEQYF.

In its sample, this clonotype was seen many times. V and J are TRBV7-9 and TRBJ1-1, with D possibly being TRBD1 (5 bases). Trimming pared 1 base from V and 4 bases from J, leaving 10 bases between. The CDR3 is 14 amino acids. Germline loops: CDR1 SEHNR, CDR2 FQNEAQ (reference sequence). This CDR3 is CASSLDWGGTEAFF. The CDR3 DNA reads as TGTGCCAGCAGCTTAGATTGGGGGGGCACTGAAGCTTTCTTT.

This clonotype occurred a few times. The J gene is TRBJ2-2, the V gene TRBV4-2; the D gene is possibly TRBD2 (6 bases). V dropped 5 bases and J dropped 1 base, with 14 bases sitting between them. Germline values: CDR1 LGHNA, CDR2 YNFKEQ. The CDR3 sequence is 16 residues long. The CDR3 DNA is TGTGCCAGCAGCGGACGCGGGCGGGGGAACACCGGGGAGCTGTTTTTT. It is translated as CASSGRGRGNTGELFF.

This clonotype was picked up many times. The chain uses TRBV11-2 and TRBJ1-1, with D possibly matching TRBD1 (5 bases). Trimming removed 5 bases from V and 9 bases from J, with 16 bases in between. Germline CDR1 SGHAT, CDR2 FQNNGV. The CDR3 loop spans 13 amino acids. This CDR3 reads CASSLGGAPKAFF. For the CDR3, the DNA is TGTGCCAGCAGCCTCGGCGGGGCCCCCAAAGCTTTCTTT.

This clonotype has at least ten counts. V and J are TRBV6-5 and TRBJ2-7; 9 bases line up with TRBD1. J was trimmed by 4 bases and V by 0 bases; bases with no gene match: 4. Germline CDR1 reads MNHEY; CDR2 reads SVGAGI. This CDR3 contains 15 residues. The CDR3 DNA is TGTGCCAGCAGTTACTCTGGGACAGGGATGTACGAGCAGTACTTC. Its protein is CASSYSGTGMYEQYF.

This clonotype was recorded at least ten times. The chain couples TRBV20-1 to TRBJ1-1, with D possibly TRBD1 on 5 matching bases. The CDR3 runs to 15 residues. The germline V and J ends were trimmed by 2 bases and 6 bases, with 19 bases remaining between them. CDR1 and CDR2 from the germline V gene are DFQATT and SNEGSKA (reference sequence). CDR3: CSARFGSRDGAEAFF. Written as DNA, the CDR3 is TGCAGTGCTAGATTTGGAAGCAGGGATGGAGCTGAAGCTTTCTTT.

The table lists this clonotype with a count of one. This sequence may be a read error, since a much larger clone differs from it by one base. This chain links TRBV11-2 with TRBJ2-7, with D possibly being TRBD1 or TRBD2 (7 bases each). V was clipped by 5 bases and J by 1 base, with 21 bases between them. This CDR3 is built from 17 residues. Germline V gene lookup returns CDR1 SGHAT and CDR2 FQNNGV. CDR3 in amino acids: CASSQGGVVARSYEQYF. The DNA for the CDR3 is TGTGCCAGCAGCCAGGGGGGGGTCGTAGCGCGATCCTACGAGCAGTACTTC.

Many counts were recorded for this clonotype. CDR3 amino acids: CASSSGGALGWTDQETQYF. CDR3 sequence (DNA): TGTGCCAGCAGCTCAGGAGGTGCCTTAGGATGGACAGATCAAGAGACCCAGTACTTC. V usage is TRBV11-2 and J usage is TRBJ2-5; D is perhaps TRBD1 (6 bases). Trimming took off 4 bases at V and 2 bases at J, with 26 bases between the two ends. This CDR3 is 19 amino acids long. CDR1 and CDR2 from the germline V gene are SGHAT and FQNNGV.

This clonotype was detected only a few times. The chain joins TRBV9 to TRBJ1-1, with D possibly TRBD1 on 5 matching bases. V was shortened by 0 bases and J by 6 bases, with 9 bases between the two germline ends. The CDR3 sequence is 13 residues long. Germline CDR1 and CDR2: SGDLS and YYNGEE. CDR3 loop: CASSVVTDSEAFF. DNA of the CDR3: TGTGCCAGCAGCGTAGTGACAGACTCTGAAGCTTTCTTT.

This clonotype was counted at least ten times. The rearrangement uses TRBV6-2 or TRBV6-3 and TRBJ1-1; D is uncertain. Germline CDR1 reads MNHEY; CDR2 reads SVGEGT. The V gene lost 0 bases and the J gene lost 4 bases, with 15 bases spanning the gap. The CDR3 is made up of 16 amino acids. The CDR3 DNA is TGTGCCAGCAGTTACTCGTCCCGGGGATTTCGCACTGAAGCTTTCTTT. It translates to CASSYSSRGFRTEAFF.

This clonotype occurred many times. The V and J genes are TRBV11-2 and TRBJ2-7, with 7 bases aligning to TRBD1. This CDR3 comprises 14 residues. J gave up 6 bases and V 1 base, and 6 bases lay outside the gene matches. In germline, CDR1 is SGHAT, CDR2 FQNNGV. This CDR3 is CASSLGGGVSEQYF. CDR3 in DNA: TGTGCCAGCAGCTTAGGAGGGGGCGTCTCCGAGCAGTACTTC.

Only a few counts were recorded for this clonotype. The chain carries TRBV6-5 and TRBJ1-1; no clear D gene. Trimming took off 4 bases at V and 1 base at J, with 13 bases between the two ends. CDR3 length equals 15 residues. CDR1 and CDR2 (germline): MNHEY, SVGAGI. CDR3 DNA: TGTGCCAGCAGTTTGACCTGGGCAGGGAACACTGAAGCTTTCTTT. Protein product: CASSLTWAGNTEAFF.

This chain uses TRBV2 with TRBJ1-6, with TRBD1 matching 8 bases. Germline V gene sequence: CDR1 SNHLY, CDR2 FYNNEI. This CDR3 region has 13 residues. Germline trimming cut 8 bases from V and 7 bases from J; bases unmatched to any gene: 4. CDR3 protein: CASGQGWNSPLHF. In DNA form, the CDR3 reads TGTGCCAGCGGACAGGGATGGAATTCACCCCTCCACTTT.

This clonotype showed up many times. The CDR3 here is CASSKTGGYEQYF. The CDR3 DNA reads TGTGCCAGTAGTAAGACAGGGGGCTACGAGCAGTACTTC. The chain couples TRBV19 to TRBJ2-7; 9 bases line up with TRBD1. Germline V lookup: CDR1 LNHDA, CDR2 SQIVND (reference sequence). The CDR3 spans 13 residues. The junction had 1 base not matched to a gene; V was cut back by 4 bases and J by 3 bases.

This clonotype was observed many times. The genes are TRBV7-9 and TRBJ2-7; 8 bases are shared with TRBD1. V was clipped by 4 bases and J by 6 bases; unmatched bases: 11. Germline V gives CDR1 SEHNR, CDR2 FQNEAQ (reference sequence). The CDR3 is 15 amino acids. Written as DNA, the CDR3 is TGTGCCAGCAGCTCCATAACGTACAGGGGGTTCGAGCAGTACTTC. Its translation: CASSSITYRGFEQYF.

The table lists this clonotype with many counts. One end of the junction fails to match germline, which may point to a read error. The chain combines TRBV5-1 with TRBJ2-7, with 12 nucleotides matching TRBD2. In germline, CDR1 is SGHRS, CDR2 YFSETQ. The CDR3 is 14 amino acids. CDR3 coding DNA: TGTGCCAGCAGTCTAGCGGGGGGGACCTACGAGCAGTACTTC. Translated: CASSLAGGTYEQYF.

In this sample, this clonotype turned up many times. The chain uses TRBV5-1 and TRBJ1-1; the D is unclear. Germline loops: CDR1 SGHRS, CDR2 YFSETQ. Trimming took off 0 bases at V and 3 bases at J, with 9 bases between the two ends. CDR3 length equals 14 residues. CDR3 sequence reads: CASSLAGSYTEAFF. CDR3 nucleotides: TGCGCCAGCAGCTTGGCAGGCTCATACACTGAAGCTTTCTTT.

This clonotype was counted many times. This chain uses TRBV7-2 with TRBJ2-7; D unclear. The CDR3 is 14 residues long. Per the germline V gene, CDR1 is SGHTA and CDR2 is FQGNSA. V lost 1 base, J lost 0 bases, and 7 bases lay in between. The DNA for the CDR3 is TGTGCCAGCAGCTTAGGCCCGGGCTCCTACGAGCAGTACTTC. Its protein product is CASSLGPGSYEQYF.

The chain employs TRBV20-1 and TRBJ1-5, with 10 nucleotides matching TRBD1. J lost 5 bases, V lost 5 bases, and 9 bases had no gene match. CDR3 length equals 15 residues. Germline V gene lookup returns CDR1 DFQATT and CDR2 SNEGSKA (reference sequence). The DNA of the CDR3 is TGCAGTGCTGGCCACGGGACAGGGGACGATCAGCCCCAGCATTTT. This codes for CSAGHGTGDDQPQHF.